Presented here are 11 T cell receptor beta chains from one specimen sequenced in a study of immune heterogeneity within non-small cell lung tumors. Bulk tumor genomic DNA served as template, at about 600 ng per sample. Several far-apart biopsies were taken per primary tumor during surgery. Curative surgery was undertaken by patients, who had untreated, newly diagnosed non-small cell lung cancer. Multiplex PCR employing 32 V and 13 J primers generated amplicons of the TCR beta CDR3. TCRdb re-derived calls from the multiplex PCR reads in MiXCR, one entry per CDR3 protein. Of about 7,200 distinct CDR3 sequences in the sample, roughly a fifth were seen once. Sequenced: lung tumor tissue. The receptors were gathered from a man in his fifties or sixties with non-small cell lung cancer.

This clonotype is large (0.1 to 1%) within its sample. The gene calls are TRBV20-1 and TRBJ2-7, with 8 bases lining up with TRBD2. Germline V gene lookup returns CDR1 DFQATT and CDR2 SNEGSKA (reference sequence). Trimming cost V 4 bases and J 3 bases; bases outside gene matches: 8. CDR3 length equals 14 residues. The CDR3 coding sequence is TGCAGTGCTAATACGGGACTAGGGAACTACGAGCAGTACTTC. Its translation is CSANTGLGNYEQYF.

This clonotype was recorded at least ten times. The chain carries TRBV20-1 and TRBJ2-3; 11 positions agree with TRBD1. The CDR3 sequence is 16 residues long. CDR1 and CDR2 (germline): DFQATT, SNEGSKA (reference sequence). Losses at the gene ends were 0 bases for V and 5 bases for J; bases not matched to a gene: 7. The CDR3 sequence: CSARDYWTGGEDTQYF. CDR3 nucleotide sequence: TGCAGTGCTAGAGATTACTGGACAGGGGGCGAAGATACGCAGTATTTT.

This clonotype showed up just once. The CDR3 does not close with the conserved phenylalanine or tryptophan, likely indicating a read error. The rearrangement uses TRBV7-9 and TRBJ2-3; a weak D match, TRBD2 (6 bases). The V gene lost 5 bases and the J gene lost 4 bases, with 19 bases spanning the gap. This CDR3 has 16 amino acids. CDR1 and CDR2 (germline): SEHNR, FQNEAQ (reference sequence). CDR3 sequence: CASSGRDWERADTQYL. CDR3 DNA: TGTGCCAGCAGCGGCCGGGACTGGGAAAGGGCAGATACGCAGTATCTT.

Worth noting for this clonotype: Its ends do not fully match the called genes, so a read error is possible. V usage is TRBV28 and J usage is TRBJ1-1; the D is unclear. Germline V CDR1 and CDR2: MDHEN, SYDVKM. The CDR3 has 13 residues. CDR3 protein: CANSLWVDTEAFF. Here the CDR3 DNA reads TGTGCCAACAGTTTATGGGTGGACACTGAAGCTTTCTTT.

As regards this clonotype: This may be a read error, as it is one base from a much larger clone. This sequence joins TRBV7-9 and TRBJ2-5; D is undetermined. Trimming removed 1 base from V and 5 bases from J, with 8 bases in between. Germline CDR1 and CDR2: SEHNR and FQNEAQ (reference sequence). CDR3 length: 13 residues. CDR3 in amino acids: CASSLGLFETQYF. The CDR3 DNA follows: TGTGCCAGCAGCTTAGGTCTCTTTGAGACCCAGTACTTC.

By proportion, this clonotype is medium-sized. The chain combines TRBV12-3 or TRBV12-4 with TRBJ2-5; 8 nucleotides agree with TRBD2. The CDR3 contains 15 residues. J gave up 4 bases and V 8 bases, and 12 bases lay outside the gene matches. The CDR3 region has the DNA TGTGCCAGCGGGGATTCAGCGGGAGATCGAGAGACCCAGTACTTC. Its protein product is CASGDSAGDRETQYF.

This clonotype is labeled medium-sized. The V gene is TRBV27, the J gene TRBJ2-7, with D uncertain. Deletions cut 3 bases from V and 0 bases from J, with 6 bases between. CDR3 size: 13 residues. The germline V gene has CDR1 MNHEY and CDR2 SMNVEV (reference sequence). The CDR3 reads CASSLADSYEQYF. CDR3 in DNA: TGTGCCAGCAGTTTGGCGGACTCCTACGAGCAGTACTTC.

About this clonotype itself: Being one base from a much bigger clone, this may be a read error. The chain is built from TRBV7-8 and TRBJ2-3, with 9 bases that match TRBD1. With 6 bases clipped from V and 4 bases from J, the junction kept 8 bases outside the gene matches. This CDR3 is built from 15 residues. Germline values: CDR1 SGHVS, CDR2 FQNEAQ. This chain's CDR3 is CASSRDRDNADTQYF. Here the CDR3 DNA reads TGTGCCAGCAGTAGGGACAGGGACAACGCAGATACGCAGTATTTT.

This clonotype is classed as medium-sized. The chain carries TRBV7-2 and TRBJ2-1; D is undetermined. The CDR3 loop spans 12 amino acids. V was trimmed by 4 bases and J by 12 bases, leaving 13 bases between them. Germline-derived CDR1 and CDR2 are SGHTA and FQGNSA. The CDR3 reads CASSSNLGMQFF. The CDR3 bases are TGTGCCAGCAGCTCCAACCTAGGGATGCAGTTCTTC.

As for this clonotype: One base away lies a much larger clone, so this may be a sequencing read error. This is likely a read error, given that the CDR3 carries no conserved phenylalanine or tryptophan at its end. The CDR3 DNA sequence: TGCGCCAGCAGCTTACACTTCTCCTACAATGAGCAGTTCTTA. Its translation is CASSLHFSYNEQFL. The chain recombines TRBV5-1 with TRBJ2-1, with no clear D. The length of the CDR3 is 14 residues. The germline CDR1 and CDR2 sequences are SGHRS and YFSETQ. Between the trimmed V and J ends, which lost 2 bases and 0 bases, there was a span of 6 bases.

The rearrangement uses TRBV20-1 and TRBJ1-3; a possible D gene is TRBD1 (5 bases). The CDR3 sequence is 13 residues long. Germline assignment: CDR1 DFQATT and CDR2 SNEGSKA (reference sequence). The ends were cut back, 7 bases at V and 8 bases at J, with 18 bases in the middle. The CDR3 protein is CSVRGIGRDTIYF. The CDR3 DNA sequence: TGCAGTGTGAGGGGCATAGGGAGGGACACCATATATTTT.